Each of the 17 T cell receptor beta chains below was sequenced from the same sample in a study of blood T cell repertoires in COVID-19. Here immunoSEQ multiplex PCR was the method, and the copy in TCRdb shows in-frame clones only, minus some. This sample has roughly 140,000 clones; roughly 84% occur once, and the top ten carry about 4%. The sequenced sample consisted of PBMCs or T cells enriched from blood (not recorded which). Receptor source: a middle-aged man in a cohort exposed to, infected with or recovered from COVID-19 (not recorded which).

The chain has TRBV19 and TRBJ2-1; 8 nucleotides align to TRBD1. V lost 3 bases to trimming and J lost 7 bases; unmatched junction nucleotides: 5. The CDR3 has 14 amino acids. Looked up from germline, CDR1 is LNHDA and CDR2 is SQIVND (reference sequence). The CDR3 region is CASSMGQAMNEQFF. The CDR3 DNA reads TGTGCCAGTAGTATGGGACAGGCTATGAATGAGCAGTTCTTC.

V gene TRBV2 combines with J gene TRBJ2-5; D possibly corresponds to TRBD2 (5 bases). Germline lookup yields CDR1 SNHLY and CDR2 FYNNEI. Between the trimmed V and J ends, which lost 3 bases and 4 bases, there was a span of 6 bases. This CDR3 is built from 12 residues. CDR3 in DNA: TGTGCCAGCAGTGAGGGAGCAGAGACCCAGTACTTC. Translating it yields CASSEGAETQYF.

In this sample, this clone turned up once. The chain joins TRBV6-6 to TRBJ1-5; D remains ambiguous. The length of the CDR3 is 15 residues. From germline, CDR1 is MNHNY and CDR2 SVGAGI (reference sequence). Trimming cost V 2 bases and J 0 bases, with 8 bases left between them. DNA for the CDR3: TGTGCCAGCAGTTACATGGCGGATAGCAATCAGCCCCAGCATTTT. Its translation is CASSYMADSNQPQHF.

The chain is built from TRBV9 and TRBJ1-1; a possible D gene is TRBD1 (5 bases). V was pared by 2 bases and J by 5 bases, with 13 bases between. The CDR3 is made up of 14 amino acids. In germline, CDR1 is SGDLS, CDR2 YYNGEE. In nucleotides, the CDR3 is TGTGCCAGCAGCGTGGGCTGGGGCCCAACTGAAGCTTTCTTT. As protein: CASSVGWGPTEAFF.

This clone has more than one count but fewer than ten. The chain couples TRBV7-9 to TRBJ1-2; D unclear. V gave up 1 base and J gave up 4 bases, with 7 bases separating them. The V gene's germline CDR1 is SEHNR and CDR2 FQNEAQ (reference sequence). CDR3 length: 13 amino acids. The CDR3 DNA follows: TGTGCCAGCAGCTTAGAAACACGCTATGGCTACACCTTC. Translating it yields CASSLETRYGYTF.

The rearrangement joins TRBV10-1 to TRBJ2-7; no clear D. CDR3 length equals 11 residues. Trimming took off 3 bases at V and 4 bases at J, with 4 bases between the two ends. The germline V gene encodes CDR1 WNHNN and CDR2 SYGVQD (reference sequence). In nucleotides, the CDR3 is TGCGCCAGCAGTGAACATTACGAGCAGTACTTC. It translates to CASSEHYEQYF.

The V and J genes are TRBV9 and TRBJ2-1; tentative D call: TRBD1 (6 bases). Germline CDR1 SGDLS, CDR2 YYNGEE. V shed 3 bases and J shed 10 bases, with 17 bases lying between them. This CDR3 has 14 amino acids. CDR3 region: CASSASLGTREQFF. In DNA form, the CDR3 reads TGTGCCAGCAGCGCCTCGCTCGGGACACGGGAGCAGTTCTTC.

The V and J genes are TRBV24-1 and TRBJ2-1; the match to TRBD2 covers 9 bases. The germline V gene encodes CDR1 KGHDR and CDR2 SFDVKD. After removal of 5 bases from V and 9 bases from J, the junction contained 16 bases not matched to a gene. This CDR3 comprises 17 residues. CDR3 coding DNA: TGTGCCACCAGTGCGGACATTGGCAGCGGGAGGAGCGGTGAGCAGTTCTTC. It specifies CATSADIGSGRSGEQFF.

The rearrangement uses TRBV28 and TRBJ2-3, with TRBD2 identical over 12 bases. The CDR3 sequence is 11 residues long. The V segment lost 11 bases and the J segment 15 bases; nucleotides outside the gene matches: 9. The germline V gene has CDR1 MDHEN and CDR2 SYDVKM. CDR3 amino acids: CAPGLAGLEYF. CDR3 coding DNA: TGTGCCCCCGGACTAGCGGGGTTAGAATATTTT. Based on the CDR3 plus reference TRBV28 and TRBJ2-3, the full variable domain is DVKVTQSSRYLVKRTGEKVFLECVQDMDHENMFWYRQDPGLGLRLIYFSYDVKMKEKGDIPEGYSVSREKKERFSLILESASTNQTSMYLCAPGLAGLEYFGPGTRLTVL.

A note on this clone: A read error may account for a junction end that differs from germline. This sequence joins TRBV27 and TRBJ1-2, with unresolved D. This CDR3 spans 14 amino acids. CDR1 and CDR2 (germline): MNHEY, SMNVEV (reference sequence). CDR3 protein: CASSLYGKDYSYTF. DNA for the CDR3: TGTGCCAGCAGTTTATACGGGAAGGACTATAGCTACACCTTC.

The V call is TRBV4-2, the J call TRBJ1-1, with a weak D call TRBD1 (5 bases). V was pared by 0 bases and J by 7 bases, with 15 bases between. This CDR3 region has 15 residues. Germline lookup yields CDR1 LGHNA and CDR2 YNFKEQ. The CDR3 DNA follows: TGTGCCAGCAGCCAAGAGCGGAATCGGGGGGGTGAAGCTTTCTTT. Its translation: CASSQERNRGGEAFF.

The CDR3: CASSVGGDRFSGNTIYF. CDR3 DNA: TGTGCCAGCAGCGTAGGGGGGGACAGATTCTCTGGAAACACCATATATTTT. The chain has TRBV9 and TRBJ1-3; the match to TRBD1 covers 7 bases. Germline V gene lookup returns CDR1 SGDLS and CDR2 YYNGEE. With V trimmed by 0 bases and J by 0 bases, 6 bases remained unmatched. The CDR3 contains 17 residues.

DNA for the CDR3: TGTGCCAGCAGCTCGACAGGGAAGTACCAAGAGACCCAGTACTTC. Translation gives CASSSTGKYQETQYF. The chain has TRBV11-2 and TRBJ2-5; 7 bases are shared with TRBD1. J was trimmed by 0 bases and V by 4 bases; bases with no gene match: 5. This CDR3 comprises 15 residues. In germline, CDR1 is SGHAT, CDR2 FQNNGV.

The V gene is TRBV5-1, the J gene TRBJ1-2; the match to TRBD1 covers 11 bases. Trimming removed 1 base from V and 3 bases from J; junction bases left unmatched: 8. The germline V gene has CDR1 SGHRS and CDR2 YFSETQ. This CDR3 spans 17 amino acids. CDR3: CASSLWTGGGTDYGYTF. CDR3 DNA: TGCGCCAGCAGCTTGTGGACAGGGGGCGGGACAGACTATGGCTACACCTTC.

The chain employs TRBV28 and TRBJ1-1, with D possibly being TRBD1 (6 bases). Germline CDR1 is MDHEN and CDR2 is SYDVKM. CDR3 length equals 15 residues. The V gene lost 2 bases and the J gene lost 4 bases, with 14 bases spanning the gap. Written as DNA, the CDR3 is TGTGCCAGCAGTTTACCCTCAGGACAGTCCACTGAAGCTTTCTTT. It is translated as CASSLPSGQSTEAFF. The full variable domain, in which reference TRBV28 and TRBJ1-1 provide the parts outside the CDR3, is DVKVTQSSRYLVKRTGEKVFLECVQDMDHENMFWYRQDPGLGLRLIYFSYDVKMKEKGDIPEGYSVSREKKERFSLILESASTNQTSMYLCASSLPSGQSTEAFFGQGTRLTVV.

The CDR3 region is CASSALGGPGDTQYF. CDR3 in DNA: TGTGCCAGCAGCGCCTTGGGGGGGCCTGGAGATACGCAGTATTTT. The V and J genes are TRBV7-2 and TRBJ2-3; perhaps TRBD2 as D (7 bases). Germline CDR1 and CDR2: SGHTA and FQGNSA. With 5 bases removed from V and 5 bases from J, the gap between germline ends came to 17 bases. CDR3 size: 15 residues.

The rearrangement links TRBV19 to TRBJ1-2; 11 bases are shared with TRBD1. This CDR3 is built from 16 residues. The germline V gene encodes CDR1 LNHDA and CDR2 SQIVND (reference sequence). Trimming cost V 3 bases and J 6 bases; bases outside gene matches: 9. CDR3 sequence: CASSMWDRGKAHGYTF. DNA for the CDR3: TGTGCCAGTAGTATGTGGGACAGGGGGAAAGCGCATGGCTACACCTTC.